The 20 T cell receptor beta chains given below trace back to one sample, sequenced in a study of radiotherapy plus CTLA-4 blockade in lung cancer. Sequencing used immunoSEQ multiplex PCR; TCRdb keeps in-frame clones, though not all of them. The sample holds about 62,000 clones, roughly 76% seen once. Specimen: peripheral blood, collected from a patient treated with radiotherapy plus ipilimumab. Receptors originate from a human donor with non-small cell lung cancer who had a complete response to radiotherapy plus ipilimumab.

V and J are TRBV30 and TRBJ1-5; possible D gene TRBD1, 5 bases. From germline, CDR1 is GTSNPN and CDR2 SVGIG (reference sequence). This CDR3 is 15 amino acids long. Trimming pared 1 base from V and 0 bases from J, leaving 10 bases between. This chain's CDR3 is CAWSGGEYSNQPQHF. The CDR3 nucleotides are TGTGCCTGGAGTGGGGGGGAATATAGCAATCAGCCCCAGCATTTT.

This chain links TRBV7-8 with TRBJ2-7; no firm D call. CDR3 length: 12 amino acids. The V and J ends lost 8 bases and 6 bases respectively, with 14 bases between them. CDR1 is SGHVS and CDR2 is FQNEAQ in the germline V gene. The CDR3 spells CASGGMALEQYF. The CDR3 nucleotides read TGTGCCAGCGGTGGCATGGCTCTCGAGCAGTACTTC.

This clone was seen just once. The V call is TRBV4-1, the J call TRBJ1-2; D is possibly TRBD1 (5 bases). V was clipped by 3 bases and J by 1 base, with 9 bases between them. CDR3 size: 14 residues. Germline loops: CDR1 MGHRA, CDR2 YSYEKL. The CDR3 DNA reads as TGCGCCAGCAGCCAGGAGGGGATTAACTATGGCTACACCTTC. Encoded protein: CASSQEGINYGYTF.

This clone came up once. The CDR3 nucleotides are TGTGCCAGCAGCTGGGGGACTAATACGCAGTATTTT. Encoded protein: CASSWGTNTQYF. This chain connects TRBV5-8 to TRBJ2-3; 7 bases match TRBD2. From germline, CDR1 is SGHTS and CDR2 YDEGEE. J gave up 7 bases and V 3 bases, and 2 bases lay outside the gene matches. The CDR3 spans 12 residues.

The chain employs TRBV19 and TRBJ2-7, with D perhaps matching TRBD1 (5 bases). CDR3 size: 13 residues. V shed 8 bases and J shed 0 bases, with 11 bases lying between them. The germline V gene has CDR1 LNHDA and CDR2 SQIVND (reference sequence). CDR3 region: CASCDSTSYEQYF. CDR3 in DNA: TGTGCCAGTTGCGACAGTACCTCCTACGAGCAGTACTTC.

V and J are TRBV19 and TRBJ2-6, with 8 bases identical to TRBD1. CDR1 LNHDA and CDR2 SQIVND come from the germline V gene (reference sequence). After removal of 0 bases from V and 0 bases from J, the junction contained 7 bases not matched to a gene. The CDR3 loop spans 19 amino acids. CDR3 sequence: CASSIDAWTGSSGANVLTF. CDR3 in DNA: TGTGCCAGTAGTATAGATGCTTGGACAGGGAGCTCTGGGGCCAACGTCCTGACTTTC.

The CDR3 region is CASNPAGIYGYTF. In DNA form, the CDR3 reads TGTGCCAGCAACCCGGCAGGGATCTATGGCTACACCTTC. The chain couples TRBV2 to TRBJ1-2; perhaps TRBD1 as D (5 bases). The length of the CDR3 is 13 residues. Germline lookup yields CDR1 SNHLY and CDR2 FYNNEI. Between the trimmed V and J ends, which lost 7 bases and 4 bases, there was a span of 13 bases.

This chain joins TRBV29-1 and TRBJ1-1; tentative D call: TRBD1 (6 bases). This CDR3 contains 17 residues. Trimming took off 6 bases at V and 4 bases at J, with 27 bases between the two ends. The germline V gene encodes CDR1 SQVTM and CDR2 ANQGSEA. CDR3 bases: TGCAGCGTCGCTTCTGAGCTATTAGAACAGGGAATCACTGAAGCTTTCTTT. Translating it yields CSVASELLEQGITEAFF.

The V gene is TRBV7-2, the J gene TRBJ1-1, with 10 bases fitting TRBD1. CDR1 is SGHTA, CDR2 FQGNSA, per germline. J was trimmed by 7 bases and V by 5 bases; bases with no gene match: 10. CDR3 size: 15 residues. The CDR3: CASSPWDRGRVEAFF. As DNA, the CDR3 is TGTGCCAGCAGCCCCTGGGACAGGGGAAGGGTTGAAGCTTTCTTT.

The chain carries TRBV2 and TRBJ1-5, with D possibly being TRBD1 (5 bases). The germline gives CDR1 SNHLY, CDR2 FYNNEI. The CDR3 runs 15 residues. V lost 4 bases, J lost 4 bases, and 14 bases lay in between. This CDR3 reads CASSGVRGGNQPQHF. CDR3 in DNA: TGTGCCAGCAGTGGTGTAAGGGGAGGAAATCAGCCCCAGCATTTT.

The chain couples TRBV2 to TRBJ1-2; D call uncertain. This CDR3 is 14 amino acids long. Germline assignment: CDR1 SNHLY and CDR2 FYNNEI. The V and J ends lost 5 bases and 1 base respectively, with 11 bases between them. CDR3 DNA sequence: TGTGCCAGCAGTCCCCGAGGCCTTAACTATGGCTACACCTTC. It specifies CASSPRGLNYGYTF. Filled out from reference TRBV2 and TRBJ1-2, the complete variable domain reads EPEVTQTPSHQVTQMGQEVILRCVPISNHLYFYWYRQILGQKVEFLVSFYNNEISEKSEIFDDQFSVERPDGSNFTLKIRSTKLEDSAMYFCASSPRGLNYGYTFGSGTRLTVV.

This clone was recorded only once. The chain employs TRBV6-5 and TRBJ2-1; D not certain. Germline V gene lookup returns CDR1 MNHEY and CDR2 SVGAGI. The CDR3 consists of 13 residues. Trimming left V 5 bases short and J 7 bases short, with 12 bases between. CDR3 in DNA: TGTGCCAGCAGTCCAAGACTGGTAAATGAGCAGTTCTTC. Translated, it gives CASSPRLVNEQFF.

V and J are TRBV6-5 and TRBJ1-2, with D unresolved. CDR1 MNHEY and CDR2 SVGAGI come from the germline V gene. V lost 1 base, J lost 2 bases, and 8 bases lay in between. The CDR3 length is 14 residues. The chain's CDR3 is CASSYLRGNYGYTF. The CDR3 DNA follows: TGTGCCAGCAGTTACTTGAGAGGGAACTATGGCTACACCTTC.

The chain couples TRBV4-3 to TRBJ1-2, with D perhaps matching TRBD1 (5 bases). The germline V gene has CDR1 LGHNA and CDR2 YSLEER. Trimming took 0 bases from V and 8 from J, leaving 16 bases between them. This CDR3 comprises 15 residues. The CDR3 DNA reads TGCGCCAGCAGCCAAGACTGGGGAGGGGCCGAGGGCTACACCTTC. It specifies CASSQDWGGAEGYTF.

This chain links TRBV6-5 with TRBJ1-2; the match to TRBD1 covers 7 bases. The CDR3 loop spans 14 amino acids. CDR1 and CDR2 from the germline V gene are MNHEY and SVGAGI. V lost 7 bases, J lost 4 bases, and 9 bases stayed unmatched. CDR3 sequence reads: CASTPDRWGYGYTF. The CDR3 nucleotides read TGTGCCAGCACCCCGGACAGGTGGGGCTATGGCTACACCTTC.

This clone is a singleton in its sample. V usage is TRBV10-3 and J usage is TRBJ1-1; D might be TRBD1 (6 bases). This CDR3 is 13 amino acids long. Between the trimmed V and J ends, which lost 6 bases and 4 bases, there was a span of 12 bases. Germline lookup yields CDR1 ENHRY and CDR2 SYGVKD. CDR3 in DNA: TGTGCCATCAGGGGGGACATTTTCACTGAAGCTTTCTTT. This gives the protein CAIRGDIFTEAFF.

V is TRBV7-3 and J is TRBJ2-2; 9 bases match TRBD2. The germline gives CDR1 SGHTA, CDR2 FQGTGA. Losses at the gene ends were 0 bases for V and 3 bases for J; bases not matched to a gene: 2. This CDR3 is 16 amino acids long. Here the CDR3 reads CASSLTGGRDTGELFF. The CDR3 DNA is TGTGCCAGCAGCTTAACGGGCGGGAGGGACACCGGGGAGCTGTTTTTT.

This chain connects TRBV6-5 to TRBJ2-3; D perhaps matches TRBD2 (5 bases). The V end was cut by 6 bases, the J end by 0 bases, with 13 bases between. The CDR3 has 15 residues. CDR1 is MNHEY and CDR2 is SVGAGI in the germline V gene. CDR3 loop: CASSQSGASTDTQYF. The DNA for the CDR3 is TGTGCCAGCAGCCAAAGCGGAGCCAGCACAGATACGCAGTATTTT.

This clone was counted between two and nine times. The rearrangement links TRBV5-6 to TRBJ2-1; D call uncertain. Germline V lookup: CDR1 SGHDT, CDR2 YYEEEE. With 1 base removed from V and 6 bases from J, the gap between germline ends came to 17 bases. The CDR3 runs to 16 residues. As DNA, the CDR3 is TGTGCCAGCAGCTTGAGGTTGGCGGTATTGATCAATGAGCAGTTCTTC. As protein: CASSLRLAVLINEQFF.

This clone was seen a few times. The chain couples TRBV6-1 to TRBJ2-7, with D tentatively TRBD1 (6 bases). Germline CDR1 and CDR2: MNHNS and SASEGT. The CDR3 spans 14 residues. V gave up 5 bases and J gave up 4 bases, with 15 bases separating them. This chain's CDR3 is CASSPNDRRYEQYF. DNA of the CDR3: TGTGCCAGCAGTCCTAATGACAGGCGGTACGAGCAGTACTTC.